The clone carrying this T cell receptor beta chain came up once. Clones were read by immunoSEQ multiplex PCR, and TCRdb kept only the in-frame ones, dropping some. The sample carries 600,000 or so clones, 85% to 95% recorded once. V was pared by 2 bases and J by 6 bases, with 17 bases between. This CDR3 comprises 15 residues. The germline V gene has CDR1 MNHNY and CDR2 SVGAGI (reference sequence). CD45RO-negative cells were positively selected for CCR7, leaving out terminally differentiated effector memory CD45RA+ cells. The data were taken from a study of shared clonotypes between healthy human individuals. At the level of the study: Donors had three CD4 naive, three CD4 memory, two CD8 naive and one CD8 memory plate apiece.

This sequence was found in a woman younger than 45 in good health. The sample was naive CD8+ T cells sorted from blood. This chain connects TRBV6-6 to TRBJ2-7, with a tentative D call TRBD2 (5 bases). This CDR3 reads CASSYDREIPFEQYF. CDR3 coding DNA: TGTGCCAGCAGTTACGATAGGGAGATTCCCTTCGAGCAGTACTTC.